Listed below are T cell receptor beta chains from one sample, sequenced in a study of T-cell reconstitution after alpha-beta-depleted transplantation in children. TCRdb reprocessed the PCR reads with MiXCR, giving one entry per CDR3 protein. This table has fewer than 750,000 distinct CDR3 sequences, about 23% appearing once. The input for sequencing was PBMCs, mostly from graft donor cells, taken 360 days after TCRalphabeta/CD19-depleted stem cell transplant. These receptors were obtained from a boy in the first two years of life who had a stem cell transplant for acute myeloid leukemia, so the T cells may come from the graft donor. Both conserved end residues are part of each CDR3. The order of the fields is V gene, CDR3 length, clone size, D gene, J gene, CDR3 protein, CDR3 DNA. The D gene is left open where the match is weak. Size values are once, few and many counts, or a class for expanded clones, and some rows have none.

v_gene: TRBV7-2; len: 17; abundance: few; d_gene: -; j_gene: TRBJ2-3; CDR3aa: CASSLAGGRGDTDTQYF; CDR3nt: TGTGCCAGCAGCTTAGCGGGGGGGCGTGGGGACACAGATACGCAGTATTTT
v_gene: TRBV29-1; len: 12; abundance: few; d_gene: -; j_gene: TRBJ2-5; CDR3aa: CSVSFFQETQYF; CDR3nt: TGCAGCGTTTCATTCTTCCAAGAGACCCAGTACTTC
v_gene: TRBV7-3; len: 15; abundance: -; d_gene: TRBD2; j_gene: TRBJ2-4; CDR3aa: CASSSSGVAKNIQYF; CDR3nt: TGTGCCAGCAGCTCCAGCGGGGTAGCCAAAAACATTCAGTACTTC
v_gene: TRBV5-5; len: 14; abundance: -; d_gene: TRBD1; j_gene: TRBJ2-5; CDR3aa: CASSLGDRASSQYF; CDR3nt: TGTGCCAGCAGCTTGGGGGACAGGGCATCAAGTCAGTACTTC
v_gene: TRBV6-5; len: 15; abundance: many; d_gene: -; j_gene: TRBJ2-3; CDR3aa: CASSYKGAGTDTQYF; CDR3nt: TGTGCCAGCAGTTACAAAGGGGCCGGCACAGATACGCAGTATTTT
v_gene: TRBV6-5; len: 16; abundance: once; d_gene: -; j_gene: TRBJ2-1; CDR3aa: CASSYGGHRDGNEQFF; CDR3nt: TGTGCCAGCAGTTACGGGGGGCACAGGGATGGGAATGAGCAGTTCTTC
v_gene: TRBV6-4; len: 15; abundance: few; d_gene: -; j_gene: TRBJ2-3; CDR3aa: CASRLAPSPRYTQYF; CDR3nt: TGTGCCAGCAGGCTTGCTCCCTCGCCGCGATATACGCAGTATTTT
v_gene: TRBV7-2; len: 17; abundance: -; d_gene: TRBD2; j_gene: TRBJ2-7; CDR3aa: CASSSQRLAGGLSEQYF; CDR3nt: TGTGCCAGCAGCTCCCAGAGACTAGCGGGGGGACTTAGCGAGCAGTACTTC
v_gene: TRBV12-3/TRBV12-4; len: 14; abundance: many; d_gene: -; j_gene: TRBJ2-3; CDR3aa: CASDSGQDTDTQYF; CDR3nt: TGTGCCAGCGATTCGGGTCAAGACACAGATACGCAGTATTTT
v_gene: TRBV15; len: 14; abundance: few; d_gene: TRBD1; j_gene: TRBJ2-5; CDR3aa: CATSRDLGGWTQYF; CDR3nt: TGTGCCACCAGCAGAGATTTAGGGGGCTGGACCCAGTACTTC
v_gene: TRBV20-1; len: 15; abundance: -; d_gene: TRBD2; j_gene: TRBJ2-3; CDR3aa: CSAPGGGLAQDTQYF; CDR3nt: TGCAGTGCTCCCGGGGGGGGACTAGCGCAAGATACGCAGTATTTT
v_gene: TRBV5-6; len: 16; abundance: few; d_gene: TRBD1; j_gene: TRBJ1-6; CDR3aa: CASSSSGTGLNSPLHF; CDR3nt: TGTGCCAGCAGCTCGTCCGGGACAGGTTTAAATTCACCCCTCCACTTT
v_gene: TRBV15; len: 17; abundance: -; d_gene: -; j_gene: TRBJ2-1; CDR3aa: CATSRDGVGTRGSEQFF; CDR3nt: TGTGCCACCAGCAGAGATGGGGTTGGGACAAGGGGTAGTGAGCAGTTCTTC
v_gene: TRBV20-1; len: 14; abundance: -; d_gene: -; j_gene: TRBJ1-1; CDR3aa: CSAKTLQGPAEAFF; CDR3nt: TGCAGTGCTAAAACCTTACAGGGACCTGCTGAAGCTTTCTTT
v_gene: TRBV14; len: 17; abundance: -; d_gene: TRBD2; j_gene: TRBJ2-3; CDR3aa: CASSLYGTSGYTDTQYF; CDR3nt: TGTGCCAGCAGCCTCTACGGGACTAGCGGATACACAGATACGCAGTATTTT
v_gene: TRBV14; len: 17; abundance: few; d_gene: TRBD1; j_gene: TRBJ2-7; CDR3aa: CASSQDRDRGRWYEQYF; CDR3nt: TGTGCCAGCAGCCAAGATAGAGACAGGGGACGGTGGTACGAGCAGTACTTC
v_gene: TRBV20-1; len: 17; abundance: -; d_gene: -; j_gene: TRBJ2-4; CDR3aa: CSARVYRVNQAKNIQYF; CDR3nt: TGCAGTGCTAGAGTTTACAGGGTTAATCAGGCCAAAAACATTCAGTACTTC
v_gene: TRBV4-2; len: 17; abundance: -; d_gene: TRBD1; j_gene: TRBJ2-3; CDR3aa: CASSQGQGGLHTDTQYF; CDR3nt: TGTGCCAGCAGCCAAGGACAGGGTGGGCTTCACACAGATACGCAGTATTTT
v_gene: TRBV10-3; len: 16; abundance: few; d_gene: -; j_gene: TRBJ1-5; CDR3aa: CAISETVFKDHQPQHF; CDR3nt: TGTGCCATCAGTGAGACAGTTTTTAAGGATCATCAGCCCCAGCATTTT
v_gene: TRBV25-1; len: 16; abundance: few; d_gene: TRBD1; j_gene: TRBJ2-5; CDR3aa: CASSEAGTGMQETQYF; CDR3nt: TGTGCCAGCAGTGAAGCCGGGACAGGGATGCAAGAGACCCAGTACTTC
v_gene: TRBV30; len: 14; abundance: -; d_gene: -; j_gene: TRBJ2-3; CDR3aa: CAWSVRLLEGTQYF; CDR3nt: TGTGCCTGGAGTGTACGCCTATTGGAGGGTACGCAGTATTTT
v_gene: TRBV7-2; len: 15; abundance: many; d_gene: -; j_gene: TRBJ1-1; CDR3aa: CASSLGGHLNTEAFF; CDR3nt: TGTGCCAGCAGCTTAGGAGGGCACTTGAACACTGAAGCTTTCTTT
v_gene: TRBV10-3; len: 17; abundance: -; d_gene: TRBD2; j_gene: TRBJ2-1; CDR3aa: CAISEAWSGGQNNEQFF; CDR3nt: TGTGCCATCAGTGAGGCATGGAGCGGGGGCCAGAACAATGAGCAGTTCTTC
v_gene: TRBV7-2; len: 15; abundance: -; d_gene: -; j_gene: TRBJ2-5; CDR3aa: CASSTLRGTQETQYF; CDR3nt: TGTGCCAGCAGCACCCTCAGGGGAACCCAAGAGACCCAGTACTTC
v_gene: TRBV5-4; len: 23; abundance: -; d_gene: TRBD2; j_gene: TRBJ2-2; CDR3aa: CASSLSVTGVLAAGGPYDEELFF; CDR3nt: TGTGCCAGCAGCTTGTCGGTAACTGGGGTGCTTGCGGCGGGGGGGCCCTACGACGAAGAGCTGTTTTTT
v_gene: TRBV15; len: 14; abundance: few; d_gene: -; j_gene: TRBJ2-7; CDR3aa: CATSGRTTSYEQYF; CDR3nt: TGTGCCACCAGCGGTCGTACAACTTCCTACGAGCAGTACTTC
v_gene: TRBV29-1; len: 16; abundance: -; d_gene: TRBD2; j_gene: TRBJ2-1; CDR3aa: CSVDARGGGSYNEQFF; CDR3nt: TGCAGCGTTGACGCCCGCGGGGGTGGTTCCTACAATGAGCAGTTCTTC
v_gene: TRBV29-1; len: 18; abundance: -; d_gene: TRBD1; j_gene: TRBJ2-1; CDR3aa: CSVEEPIQGALPYNEQFF; CDR3nt: TGCAGCGTTGAAGAACCTATACAGGGGGCCCTCCCCTACAATGAGCAGTTCTTC
v_gene: TRBV7-9; len: 14; abundance: -; d_gene: -; j_gene: TRBJ1-1; CDR3aa: CASSLAGRPTEAFF; CDR3nt: TGTGCCAGCAGCTTAGCAGGGAGGCCCACTGAAGCTTTCTTT
v_gene: TRBV7-6; len: 14; abundance: few; d_gene: -; j_gene: TRBJ1-5; CDR3aa: CASSLASGNQPQHF; CDR3nt: TGTGCCAGCAGCTTAGCGAGTGGCAATCAGCCCCAGCATTTT
v_gene: TRBV9; len: 15; abundance: many; d_gene: -; j_gene: TRBJ1-3; CDR3aa: CASSIAGISGNTIYF; CDR3nt: TGTGCCAGCAGCATCGCTGGGATCTCTGGAAACACCATATATTTT
v_gene: TRBV20-1; len: 11; abundance: -; d_gene: -; j_gene: TRBJ2-7; CDR3aa: CSAREHYEQYF; CDR3nt: TGCAGTGCTAGGGAGCATTACGAGCAGTACTTC
v_gene: TRBV5-1; len: 14; abundance: many; d_gene: -; j_gene: TRBJ2-5; CDR3aa: CASSLEPTLGTQYF; CDR3nt: TGCGCCAGCAGCTTAGAACCAACCCTGGGGACCCAGTACTTC
v_gene: TRBV20-1; len: 16; abundance: many; d_gene: TRBD2; j_gene: TRBJ2-1; CDR3aa: CSARIFSGGAYNEQFF; CDR3nt: TGCAGTGCTAGGATCTTTAGCGGGGGGGCGTACAATGAGCAGTTCTTC
v_gene: TRBV24-1; len: 12; abundance: -; d_gene: TRBD1; j_gene: TRBJ2-2; CDR3aa: CATETGNGELFF; CDR3nt: TGTGCCACCGAGACAGGGAACGGGGAGCTGTTTTTT
v_gene: TRBV5-1; len: 13; abundance: -; d_gene: -; j_gene: TRBJ2-5; CDR3aa: CASSSGPGETQYF; CDR3nt: TGCGCCAGCAGCTCGGGACCAGGGGAGACCCAGTACTTC
v_gene: TRBV29-1; len: 13; abundance: many; d_gene: TRBD1; j_gene: TRBJ1-1; CDR3aa: CSGGTGSNTEAFF; CDR3nt: TGCAGCGGAGGGACAGGATCGAACACTGAAGCTTTCTTT
v_gene: TRBV20-1; len: 15; abundance: few; d_gene: -; j_gene: TRBJ1-6; CDR3aa: CSASSGGSYNSPLHF; CDR3nt: TGCAGTGCTAGTTCGGGGGGCTCGTATAATTCACCCCTCCACTTT
v_gene: TRBV5-1; len: 12; abundance: many; d_gene: -; j_gene: TRBJ2-1; CDR3aa: CASGRSYNEQFF; CDR3nt: TGCGCCAGCGGGCGGAGTTACAATGAGCAGTTCTTC
v_gene: TRBV20-1; len: 13; abundance: -; d_gene: TRBD2; j_gene: TRBJ2-3; CDR3aa: CSGTSGSTDTQYF; CDR3nt: TGCAGTGGTACTAGCGGGAGCACAGATACGCAGTATTTT
v_gene: TRBV7-2; len: 13; abundance: -; d_gene: -; j_gene: TRBJ2-5; CDR3aa: CASSPPAQETQYF; CDR3nt: TGTGCCAGCAGCCCCCCGGCCCAAGAGACCCAGTACTTC
v_gene: TRBV6-1; len: 16; abundance: -; d_gene: -; j_gene: TRBJ2-1; CDR3aa: CASSGQPWGDYNEQFF; CDR3nt: TGTGCCAGCAGTGGACAGCCCTGGGGGGACTACAATGAGCAGTTCTTC
v_gene: TRBV7-7; len: 13; abundance: many; d_gene: -; j_gene: TRBJ2-1; CDR3aa: CASSRDVGNEQFF; CDR3nt: TGTGCCAGCAGCCGAGATGTGGGGAATGAGCAGTTCTTC
v_gene: TRBV28; len: 15; abundance: -; d_gene: TRBD1; j_gene: TRBJ2-3; CDR3aa: CASSRPTGGTDTQYF; CDR3nt: TGTGCCAGCAGCCGCCCGACAGGGGGAACAGATACGCAGTATTTT
v_gene: TRBV20-1; len: 15; abundance: -; d_gene: -; j_gene: TRBJ1-2; CDR3aa: CSAPGYEDGNYGYTF; CDR3nt: TGCAGTGCTCCCGGGTATGAGGACGGTAACTATGGCTACACCTTC
v_gene: TRBV12-3/TRBV12-4; len: 15; abundance: many; d_gene: -; j_gene: TRBJ2-4; CDR3aa: CASSAAGFYKNIQYF; CDR3nt: TGTGCCAGCAGTGCCGCGGGCTTTTACAAAAACATTCAGTACTTC
v_gene: TRBV12-3/TRBV12-4; len: 13; abundance: few; d_gene: -; j_gene: TRBJ2-7; CDR3aa: CASSRFRGSEQYF; CDR3nt: TGTGCCAGCAGCCGTTTTCGGGGTTCCGAGCAGTACTTC
v_gene: TRBV28; len: 15; abundance: -; d_gene: -; j_gene: TRBJ2-6; CDR3aa: CASSLPATGANVLTF; CDR3nt: TGTGCCAGCAGTTTACCGGCAACTGGGGCCAACGTCCTGACTTTC